The rows below give T cell receptor beta chains drawn from one sample of a study of blood T cell repertoires in COVID-19. Only in-frame clones appear in the TCRdb table, and some are missing; sequencing was by immunoSEQ multiplex PCR. The sample carries 300,000 to 350,000 clones, about nine tenths recorded once. Sequencing was performed on PBMCs or T cells enriched from blood (not recorded which). The receptors here all came from a woman under 30 who had recovered from COVID-19. Both conserved end residues are part of each CDR3. D genes are given only for firm matches. A row's size may be missing; if present it is once, few, many or a size class.

DNA | CDR3 | J | V | size | D
TGTGCCAGCGAACGGGACAGGGAGGACACTGAAGCTTTCTTT | CASERDREDTEAFF | TRBJ1-1 | TRBV6-5 | - | TRBD1
TGTGCCAGCAGCCAAGAGGGAGAGAGGGACACTGAAGCTTTCTTT | CASSQEGERDTEAFF | TRBJ1-1 | TRBV4-2 | - | -
TGTGCCAGCAGCTACACCCAACAGCAGATGAACACTGAAGCTTTCTTT | CASSYTQQQMNTEAFF | TRBJ1-1 | TRBV7-8 | - | -
TGTGCCAGCAGCCCCGGGCGGGGCACTGAAGCTTTCTTT | CASSPGRGTEAFF | TRBJ1-1 | TRBV7-9 | few | -
TGCGCCAGCAGCTCGCTAACTAGCGGGCCCAACACCGGGGAGCTGTTTTTT | CASSSLTSGPNTGELFF | TRBJ2-2 | TRBV5-1 | - | TRBD2
TGTGCCATCAGTGAGAGGGGGGGCCGGGGCACAGATACGCAGTATTTT | CAISERGGRGTDTQYF | TRBJ2-3 | TRBV10-3 | - | -
TGTGCCAGCAGCCCCCTACAGGGCATGAACACTGAAGCTTTCTTT | CASSPLQGMNTEAFF | TRBJ1-1 | TRBV4-2 | - | -
TGTGCCAGCAGCTTAGAGAGGGGGGGTGGCTACACCTTC | CASSLERGGGYTF | TRBJ1-2 | TRBV7-2 | - | -
TGTGCCAGTAGTGCGGGCTCGAGGCGGGAGGGCTACGCAGATACGCAGTATTTT | CASSAGSRREGYADTQYF | TRBJ2-3 | TRBV19 | - | TRBD2
TGCAGCGCACGTTCGGGAGGAGGAAATGAAAAACTGTTTTTT | CSARSGGGNEKLFF | TRBJ1-4 | TRBV29-1 | - | -
TGTGCCAGTAGTATTTTCGGAGGGGATGGTGAAAAACTGTTTTTT | CASSIFGGDGEKLFF | TRBJ1-4 | TRBV19 | few | -
TGTGCCAGCAGCTTAGTAGGAGCGGCCACTGAAGCTTTCTTT | CASSLVGAATEAFF | TRBJ1-1 | TRBV7-9 | once | -